These 23 T cell receptor beta chains were all obtained from the same sample, sequenced in a study of T-cell reconstitution after alpha-beta-depleted transplantation in children. Unique molecular identifiers were incorporated when the TCRbeta library was constructed. TCRdb used MiXCR to reprocess the PCR reads, holding one entry per CDR3 protein. This table holds roughly 180,000 distinct CDR3 sequences, roughly 15% found once. Material: PBMCs from the stem cell graft donor, obtained from the stem cell graft. Source of these receptors: a human donor who donated a stem cell graft to a child with acute lymphoblastic leukemia.

This clonotype was recorded a few times. The V call is TRBV27, the J call TRBJ2-1; 16 nucleotides match TRBD2. Trimming at V came to 6 bases and at J to 8 bases, leaving 10 bases not matched to a gene. CDR1 and CDR2 from the germline V gene are MNHEY and SMNVEV (reference sequence). This CDR3 spans 17 amino acids. The CDR3, as DNA: TGTGCCAGCAGGCTTACCGGGACTAGCGGGAGGGCAGATGAGCAGTTCTTC. This sequence encodes CASRLTGTSGRADEQFF.

This clonotype was counted ten times or more. The genes are TRBV5-1 and TRBJ2-3, with 7 bases matching TRBD1. Per germline, CDR1 SGHRS and CDR2 YFSETQ. Germline trimming cut 4 bases from V and 4 bases from J; bases unmatched to any gene: 6. CDR3 size: 14 residues. The chain's CDR3 is CASSHRTGADTQYF. Written as DNA, the CDR3 is TGCGCCAGCAGCCACAGAACAGGGGCAGATACGCAGTATTTT.

There are many counts of this clonotype. J is TRBJ2-5 and V is TRBV10-2, with D uncertain. The CDR3 consists of 13 residues. The V gene lost 6 bases and the J gene lost 0 bases, with 8 bases spanning the gap. Germline CDR1 WSHSY, CDR2 SAAADI. CDR3 sequence: CASSPEYQETQYF. As DNA, the CDR3 is TGCGCCAGCAGCCCGGAATACCAAGAGACCCAGTACTTC.

In its sample, this clonotype was seen a few times. The rearrangement links TRBV20-1 to TRBJ1-2; D is undetermined. The CDR3 has 17 residues. Germline V lookup: CDR1 DFQATT, CDR2 SNEGSKA (reference sequence). Trimming cost V 2 bases and J 4 bases, with 23 bases left between them. CDR3 in DNA: TGCAGTGCTAGATCTCACACCCCCGGCTGGGAGCCCTATGGCTACACCTTC. Amino acid sequence: CSARSHTPGWEPYGYTF.

This clonotype was observed at least ten times. The chain combines TRBV6-5 with TRBJ2-1, with TRBD2 matching over 7 bases. From germline, CDR1 is MNHEY and CDR2 SVGAGI. The CDR3 is made up of 15 amino acids. V lost 4 bases, J lost 5 bases, and 8 bases stayed unmatched. The CDR3 nucleotides read TGTGCCAGCAGTTCTGCGGGAGAGGGGAACAATGAGCAGTTCTTC. Translating gives CASSSAGEGNNEQFF.

The gene calls are TRBV6-1 and TRBJ2-4; 8 bases are a match to TRBD1. J was trimmed by 6 bases and V by 9 bases; bases with no gene match: 13. Germline assignment: CDR1 MNHNS and CDR2 SASEGT. This CDR3 is 15 amino acids long. This CDR3 reads CASNTLGQGGNIQYF. The CDR3 region has the DNA TGTGCCAGTAACACTTTAGGACAGGGTGGAAACATTCAGTACTTC.

This chain joins TRBV29-1 and TRBJ2-6, with a tentative D call TRBD1 (5 bases). Trimming stripped 6 bases from V and 4 bases from J, with 10 bases between. The CDR3 is 13 residues long. Germline CDR1 reads SQVTM; CDR2 reads ANQGSEA. CDR3 region: CSVTRAGANVLTF. CDR3 coding DNA: TGCAGCGTCACCAGGGCCGGGGCCAACGTCCTGACTTTC.

This clonotype has more than one count but fewer than ten. The V call is TRBV5-6, the J call TRBJ2-7; tentative D call: TRBD1 (7 bases). The CDR3 sequence is 16 residues long. From germline, CDR1 is SGHDT and CDR2 YYEEEE. Trimming stripped 4 bases from V and 3 bases from J, with 20 bases between. The CDR3 DNA follows: TGTGCCAGCAGCGGTGTTGGCGGGACAGCTGGCTACGAGCAGTACTTC. Protein sequence: CASSGVGGTAGYEQYF.

The chain links TRBV19 to TRBJ2-1, with TRBD2 matching 12 bases. The trim removed 3 bases at V and 9 bases at J, leaving 6 bases unmatched. The CDR3 totals 15 residues. Germline V gene data show CDR1 as LNHDA and CDR2 as SQIVND (reference sequence). CDR3 protein: CASSMVLAGGVEQFF. CDR3 coding DNA: TGTGCCAGTAGTATGGTTCTAGCGGGAGGGGTTGAGCAGTTCTTC.

This clonotype was counted at least ten times. This chain links TRBV12-3 or TRBV12-4 with TRBJ2-2; TRBD2 matches at 13 bases. The V segment lost 3 bases and the J segment 5 bases; nucleotides outside the gene matches: 6. The CDR3 covers 17 residues. This chain's CDR3 is CASSFGLAGARTGELFF. CDR3 sequence (DNA): TGTGCCAGCAGTTTCGGACTAGCGGGAGCGAGGACCGGGGAGCTGTTTTTT.

This clonotype was picked up many times. V gene TRBV11-3 combines with J gene TRBJ2-5; D is ambiguous. Germline CDR1 SGHNT, CDR2 YENEEA. This CDR3 is built from 13 residues. V lost 3 bases, J lost 5 bases, and 10 bases lay in between. The CDR3 sequence is CASSLYHRETQYF. In DNA, the CDR3 is TGTGCCAGCAGCTTGTATCATAGGGAGACCCAGTACTTC.

The sample holds a few counts of this clonotype. This sequence joins TRBV29-1 and TRBJ2-1, with 7 bases aligning to TRBD1. The CDR3 runs 12 residues. V lost 7 bases to trimming and J lost 3 bases; unmatched junction nucleotides: 3. CDR1 and CDR2 (germline): SQVTM, ANQGSEA. The DNA for the CDR3 is TGCAGCGCGGGGACAGACTACAATGAGCAGTTCTTC. It yields the protein CSAGTDYNEQFF.

The sample holds a few counts of this clonotype. This chain links TRBV5-1 with TRBJ2-7; 7 bases fit TRBD1. CDR1 and CDR2 (germline): SGHRS, YFSETQ. Unmatched junction bases numbered 5, after V lost 0 bases and J lost 5 bases. The CDR3 is 14 amino acids. CDR3 loop: CASSLAQGLDEQYF. The CDR3 region has the DNA TGCGCCAGCAGCTTGGCACAGGGGCTCGACGAGCAGTACTTC.

In this sample, this clonotype turned up once. This sequence joins TRBV3-1 and TRBJ2-5; no reliable D call. Germline lookup yields CDR1 LGHDT and CDR2 YNNKEL (reference sequence). V lost 7 bases and J 1 base, leaving 13 bases between the germline ends. The CDR3 loop spans 14 amino acids. Here the CDR3 reads CASIHIDSQETQYF. DNA for the CDR3: TGTGCCAGCATCCATATCGATTCCCAAGAGACCCAGTACTTC.

The table lists this clonotype with many counts. The genes are TRBV5-1 and TRBJ2-7; the D is unclear. Per germline, CDR1 SGHRS and CDR2 YFSETQ. Trimming took off 1 base at V and 2 bases at J, with 7 bases between the two ends. The CDR3 extends over 13 amino acids. CDR3 amino acids: CASSLSVTYEQYF. DNA for the CDR3: TGCGCCAGCAGCTTGTCTGTCACCTACGAGCAGTACTTC.

This clonotype was counted many times. V and J are TRBV11-1 and TRBJ2-5, with a possible D match to TRBD1 (5 bases). Trimming took 4 bases from V and 5 from J, leaving 11 bases between them. The CDR3 extends over 13 amino acids. Germline CDR1 reads SGHAT; CDR2 reads FQDESV (reference sequence). The CDR3 region is CASSYRQMETQYF. In DNA form, the CDR3 reads TGTGCCAGCAGCTACAGACAGATGGAGACCCAGTACTTC.

This clonotype showed up many times. V and J are TRBV12-3 or TRBV12-4 and TRBJ1-1, with D perhaps matching TRBD1 (6 bases). The CDR3 has 12 amino acids. Trimming pared 5 bases from V and 6 bases from J, leaving 10 bases between. The CDR3 is CASSTGNAEAFF. CDR3 in DNA: TGTGCCAGCAGTACAGGGAATGCTGAAGCTTTCTTT.

This clonotype was picked up many times. V gene TRBV5-1 combines with J gene TRBJ2-1, with D unresolved. CDR1 is SGHRS, CDR2 YFSETQ, per germline. The CDR3 loop spans 17 amino acids. Trimming cost V 0 bases and J 4 bases, with 17 bases left between them. CDR3 protein: CASSLAIKGFLYNEQFF. CDR3 coding DNA: TGCGCCAGCAGCTTGGCGATTAAAGGGTTCCTTTACAATGAGCAGTTCTTC.

This clonotype was picked up many times. J is TRBJ2-5 and V is TRBV10-3; 10 nucleotides match TRBD2. This CDR3 is 14 amino acids long. The germline V gene encodes CDR1 ENHRY and CDR2 SYGVKD. With V trimmed by 6 bases and J by 5 bases, 6 bases remained unmatched. Here the CDR3 DNA reads TGTGCCATCAGCAAGCGGGAGGGTCCCGAGACCCAGTACTTC. The encoded protein is CAISKREGPETQYF.

This chain uses TRBV7-8 with TRBJ2-7; TRBD2 aligns across 7 bases. J gave up 6 bases and V 1 base, and 12 bases lay outside the gene matches. CDR1 is SGHVS, CDR2 FQNEAQ, per germline. The CDR3 has 16 amino acids. The CDR3 spells CASSLVSGREKGEQYF. CDR3 in DNA: TGTGCCAGCAGCTTAGTTTCTGGGCGGGAGAAGGGCGAGCAGTACTTC.

This clonotype was found many times. CDR3 DNA: TGTGCCAGCAGTACCGACGCGGGTACAACTCAAGGCGAAAAACTGTTTTTT. Encoded protein: CASSTDAGTTQGEKLFF. V is TRBV7-2 and J is TRBJ1-4, with D uncertain. The V gene lost 6 bases and the J gene lost 8 bases, with 25 bases spanning the gap. This CDR3 comprises 17 residues. Per the germline V gene, CDR1 is SGHTA and CDR2 is FQGNSA. The full variable domain, rest sourced from reference TRBV7-2 and TRBJ1-4, is GAGVSQSPSNKVTEKGKDVELRCDPISGHTALYWYRQSLGQGLEFLIYFQGNSAPDKSGLPSDRFSAERTGGSVSTLTIQRTQQEDSAVYLCASSTDAGTTQGEKLFFGSGTQLSVL.

The sample holds many counts of this clonotype. One end of the junction is discordant with germline, which a read error may explain. This chain uses TRBV7-9 with TRBJ2-7, with TRBD2 matching over 9 bases. CDR3 length: 15 residues. Germline V gene data show CDR1 as SEHNR and CDR2 as FQNEAQ (reference sequence). Here the CDR3 reads CASSINVVTSGRLFF. The DNA for the CDR3 is TGTGCCAGCAGCATCAACGTGGTCACTAGCGGGCGACTTTTCTTC.

The chain uses TRBV29-1 and TRBJ2-7; tentatively, D is TRBD1 (5 bases). Germline CDR1 and CDR2: SQVTM and ANQGSEA. V was cut by 2 bases and J by 0 bases, with 14 bases left in between. The CDR3 spans 15 residues. DNA for the CDR3: TGCAGCGTTGAATTGCCGGACACGAGCTCCTACGAGCAGTACTTC. This encodes CSVELPDTSSYEQYF.